These 22 T cell receptor beta chains originate from one sample sequenced in a study of shared clonotypes between healthy human individuals. Only in-frame clones appear in the TCRdb table, and some are missing; sequencing was by immunoSEQ multiplex PCR. The sample contains around 1 million clones, roughly 72% of which appear only once. The source material was memory CD4+ T cells sorted from blood. Subset reported: CD45RA-negative fraction. The receptors derive from a man aged 18 to 30 in good health.

This clone was observed once. This chain links TRBV6-1 with TRBJ2-2, with TRBD2 matching over 7 bases. The V segment lost 7 bases and the J segment 1 base; nucleotides outside the gene matches: 6. CDR3 length: 15 residues. The germline gives CDR1 MNHNS, CDR2 SASEGT. Here the CDR3 reads CASTMGLMNTGELFF. In DNA, the CDR3 is TGTGCCAGCACTATGGGACTAATGAACACCGGGGAGCTGTTTTTT.

In its sample, this clone was seen many times. V usage is TRBV5-1 and J usage is TRBJ2-2; 8 bases agree with TRBD1. The germline CDR1 and CDR2 sequences are SGHRS and YFSETQ. The ends lost 2 bases at V and 2 bases at J; junction bases unmatched: 11. The CDR3 is made up of 18 amino acids. The CDR3 sequence: CASSFLAGQAINTGELFF. Here the CDR3 DNA reads TGCGCCAGCAGCTTCTTGGCGGGACAGGCGATAAACACCGGGGAGCTGTTTTTT.

This clone was recorded once. The chain uses TRBV10-3 and TRBJ1-1; D ambiguous. CDR1 is ENHRY and CDR2 is SYGVKD in the germline V gene. V lost 10 bases and J 4 bases, leaving 19 bases between the germline ends. CDR3 size: 14 residues. CDR3 region: CATREYSEGTEAFF. Here the CDR3 DNA reads TGTGCCACGCGTGAATACTCAGAGGGCACTGAAGCTTTCTTT.

The sample holds a few counts of this clone. The rearrangement uses TRBV25-1 and TRBJ2-7, with D tentatively TRBD2 (5 bases). This CDR3 has 13 residues. Trimming left V 5 bases short and J 3 bases short, with 11 bases between. Germline V gives CDR1 MGHDK, CDR2 SYGVNS. As DNA, the CDR3 is TGTGCCAGCAGTCGAGGGAGTATCTACGAGCAGTACTTC. This codes for CASSRGSIYEQYF.

CDR3 sequence (DNA): TGTGCCAGCATCCCCCCCGGGGGCGAGTCAGATACGCAGTATTTT. This codes for CASIPPGGESDTQYF. This chain uses TRBV5-4 with TRBJ2-3; D assignment may be TRBD1 or TRBD2 (6 bases each). The ends were cut back, 6 bases at V and 4 bases at J, with 18 bases in the middle. The CDR3 is 15 residues long. Germline V gene data show CDR1 as SGHNT and CDR2 as YYREEE (reference sequence).

Comments on this clone: A much bigger clone sits one base away, suggesting this may be a read error. Other DNA sequences within the sample encode an identical CDR3. The gene calls are TRBV30 and TRBJ1-2; D call uncertain. V lost 0 bases to trimming and J lost 1 base, with 0 bases between them. CDR1 GTSNPN and CDR2 SVGIG come from the germline V gene (reference sequence). The CDR3 has 11 residues. The CDR3 reads CAWSVNYGYTF. As DNA, the CDR3 is TGTGCCTGGAGTGTTAACTATGGCTACACCTTC.

The chain recombines TRBV4-1 with TRBJ1-4; D is ambiguous. CDR1 MGHRA and CDR2 YSYEKL come from the germline V gene. V lost 1 base to trimming and J lost 0 bases, with 9 bases between them. CDR3 size: 16 residues. The CDR3 DNA reads TGCGCCAGCAGCCAAGGATCCTTTGCAACTAATGAAAAACTGTTTTTT. This sequence encodes CASSQGSFATNEKLFF.

The chain uses TRBV9 and TRBJ2-7, with D perhaps TRBD2 (6 bases). Per the germline V gene, CDR1 is SGDLS and CDR2 is YYNGEE. V dropped 0 bases and J dropped 4 bases, with 14 bases sitting between them. The CDR3 contains 15 residues. CDR3 nucleotide sequence: TGTGCCAGCAGCGTAGCGGGGGACCCCACATACGAGCAGTACTTC. This sequence encodes CASSVAGDPTYEQYF.

The rearrangement links TRBV27 to TRBJ2-1; D may match TRBD1 or TRBD2 (5 bases each). Germline V gene lookup returns CDR1 MNHEY and CDR2 SMNVEV (reference sequence). The CDR3 sequence is 13 residues long. The ends were cut back, 4 bases at V and 10 bases at J, with 14 bases in the middle. Here the CDR3 reads CASSSFWGGEQFF. In DNA form, the CDR3 reads TGTGCCAGCAGTTCCTTCTGGGGCGGGGAGCAGTTCTTC.

The chain combines TRBV6-6 with TRBJ2-1, with D perhaps assigned TRBD1 or TRBD2 (5 bases each). The germline CDR1 and CDR2 sequences are MNHNY and SVGAGI (reference sequence). V lost 4 bases to trimming and J lost 0 bases, with 13 bases between them. The CDR3 spans 16 residues. The CDR3: CASSSGRVSSYNEQFF. CDR3 DNA: TGTGCCAGCAGTTCGGGACGGGTGAGCTCCTACAATGAGCAGTTCTTC.

The count of this clone is one. The sample has other DNA sequences that encode this CDR3 too. This chain connects TRBV11-2 to TRBJ2-5; D not resolved. This CDR3 contains 14 residues. The germline V gene has CDR1 SGHAT and CDR2 FQNNGV. V lost 2 bases and J lost 2, with 9 bases in between. The CDR3, as DNA: TGTGCCAGCAGCTTATCCTCGCGGCAAGAGACCCAGTACTTC. It codes for CASSLSSRQETQYF.

In regard to this clone: Distinct nucleotide sequences in the sample also encode this CDR3. V gene TRBV5-1 combines with J gene TRBJ1-1; 10 nucleotides agree with TRBD1. Trimming took 4 bases from V and 2 from J; bases not matched to a gene: 5. The CDR3 runs 15 residues. Looked up from germline, CDR1 is SGHRS and CDR2 is YFSETQ. In nucleotides, the CDR3 is TGCGCCAGCAGCAGAGGACAGGGGGTAAACACTGAAGCTTTCTTT. Amino acid sequence: CASSRGQGVNTEAFF.

The chain couples TRBV5-1 to TRBJ2-1, with 13 bases fitting TRBD2. The CDR3 runs to 16 residues. The junction had 3 bases not matched to a gene; V was cut back by 0 bases and J by 6 bases. Germline V CDR1 and CDR2: SGHRS, YFSETQ. The CDR3 coding sequence is TGCGCCAGCAGCTTGGGGACTAGCGGGAGTATCAATGAGCAGTTCTTC. Encoded protein: CASSLGTSGSINEQFF.

This clone came up a few times. The V gene is TRBV7-9, the J gene TRBJ1-5, with D possibly being TRBD1 (5 bases). This CDR3 has 14 residues. V lost 6 bases to trimming and J lost 5 bases, with 14 bases between them. Germline CDR1 is SEHNR and CDR2 is FQNEAQ (reference sequence). The CDR3 nucleotides read TGTGCCAGCAGTTCGGGACTACCCTATCAGCCCCAGCATTTT. Translated, it gives CASSSGLPYQPQHF. Full variable domain (outside the CDR3, taken from reference TRBV7-9 and TRBJ1-5): DTGVSQNPRHKITKRGQNVTFRCDPISEHNRLYWYRQTLGQGPEFLTYFQNEAQLEKSRLLSDRFSAERPKGSFSTLEIQRTEQGDSAMYLCASSSGLPYQPQHFGDGTRLSIL.

This rearrangement joins TRBV7-2 to TRBJ1-6; tentatively, D is TRBD1 (5 bases). This CDR3 is 17 amino acids long. Per germline, CDR1 SGHTA and CDR2 FQGNSA. Trimming cost V 6 bases and J 5 bases, with 20 bases left between them. The DNA for the CDR3 is TGTGCCAGCAGTCCTCGGGGACCGTTCATGGATAATTCACCCCTCCACTTT. This translates into CASSPRGPFMDNSPLHF. The full variable domain, rest sourced from reference TRBV7-2 and TRBJ1-6, is GAGVSQSPSNKVTEKGKDVELRCDPISGHTALYWYRQSLGQGLEFLIYFQGNSAPDKSGLPSDRFSAERTGGSVSTLTIQRTQQEDSAVYLCASSPRGPFMDNSPLHFGNGTRLTVT.

The chain joins TRBV7-9 to TRBJ2-5, with a tentative D call TRBD2 (6 bases). The germline V and J ends were trimmed by 1 base and 1 base, with 10 bases remaining between them. The CDR3 covers 15 residues. The V gene's germline CDR1 is SEHNR and CDR2 FQNEAQ (reference sequence). The CDR3 nucleotides read TGTGCCAGCAGCTTAGTTGGAGGGATCCAAGAGACCCAGTACTTC. Translating it yields CASSLVGGIQETQYF.

This clone was detected a few times. The chain combines TRBV7-8 with TRBJ1-5; D gene ambiguous. V was shortened by 2 bases and J by 1 base, with 15 bases between the two germline ends. Germline assignment: CDR1 SGHVS and CDR2 FQNEAQ. CDR3 length: 17 residues. The CDR3 sequence is CASSLSTFGRSNQPQHF. The CDR3 coding sequence is TGTGCCAGCAGCTTATCTACTTTCGGTAGGAGCAATCAGCCCCAGCATTTT.

This rearrangement joins TRBV6-6 to TRBJ1-1; D unclear. This CDR3 region has 12 residues. V dropped 7 bases and J dropped 6 bases, with 12 bases sitting between them. CDR1 MNHNY and CDR2 SVGAGI come from the germline V gene (reference sequence). The CDR3 DNA reads TGTGCCAGCACCCTTGATGTGGCTGAAGCTTTCTTT. It yields the protein CASTLDVAEAFF.

The chain uses TRBV5-1 and TRBJ2-5; a weak D match, TRBD2 (6 bases). V was shortened by 4 bases and J by 1 base, with 8 bases between the two germline ends. The CDR3 covers 13 residues. The V gene's germline CDR1 is SGHRS and CDR2 YFSETQ. The CDR3 sequence: CASSAGLQETQYF. CDR3 bases: TGCGCCAGCAGCGCGGGACTCCAAGAGACCCAGTACTTC.

The chain uses TRBV2 and TRBJ2-3; D is undetermined. Germline V gene lookup returns CDR1 SNHLY and CDR2 FYNNEI. Deletions cut 3 bases from V and 4 bases from J, with 11 bases between. This CDR3 region has 14 residues. The CDR3 spells CASSENKGPDTQYF. CDR3 in DNA: TGTGCCAGCAGTGAGAACAAAGGGCCAGATACGCAGTATTTT.

V gene TRBV7-2 combines with J gene TRBJ1-5, with 8 bases lining up with TRBD1. The CDR3 extends over 15 amino acids. With V trimmed by 5 bases and J by 3 bases, 6 bases remained unmatched. Germline values: CDR1 SGHTA, CDR2 FQGNSA. Here the CDR3 reads CASSDRDRFNQPQHF. The CDR3 nucleotides are TGTGCCAGCAGCGACCGGGACAGGTTCAATCAGCCCCAGCATTTT.

For this clone: Other DNA sequences in the sample encode the same CDR3. The rearrangement joins TRBV5-1 to TRBJ2-3; 9 bases are a match to TRBD2. V lost 0 bases to trimming and J lost 5 bases; unmatched junction nucleotides: 1. Germline V gene sequence: CDR1 SGHRS, CDR2 YFSETQ. This CDR3 has 14 residues. CDR3 nucleotides: TGCGCCAGCAGCTTGGAGCGGGGGGTAGATACGCAGTATTTT. This encodes CASSLERGVDTQYF.